The next 3 T cell receptor beta chains were all read from a single sample in a study of sequential checkpoint blockade in melanoma. Here immunoSEQ multiplex PCR was the method, and the copy in TCRdb shows in-frame clones only, minus some. The table lists around 19,000 clones, 60% to 70% of them singletons, with around 20% in the top ten. Treatment indicated: randomized to nivolumab then ipilimumab (arm A) or the reverse (arm B). The specimen was CD8+ T cells sorted from blood (inferred from file names), collected from a patient given nivolumab and ipilimumab in sequence. These TCRs come from a human donor with melanoma.

The chain employs TRBV7-3 and TRBJ2-1, with TRBD2 identical over 7 bases. Trimming cost V 2 bases and J 7 bases; bases outside gene matches: 2. The CDR3 is 13 amino acids. CDR1 and CDR2 from the germline V gene are SGHTA and FQGTGA. The CDR3 reads CASSLSGGNEQFF. The CDR3 DNA reads TGTGCCAGCAGCTTATCGGGGGGAAATGAGCAGTTCTTC.

The chain links TRBV7-9 to TRBJ1-4; D remains unclear. CDR3 length equals 11 residues. The V gene's germline CDR1 is SEHNR and CDR2 FQNEAQ (reference sequence). The germline V and J ends were trimmed by 6 bases and 8 bases, with 7 bases remaining between them. DNA for the CDR3: TGTGCCAGCAGTAGTTTCGAAAAACTGTTTTTT. It translates to CASSSFEKLFF. Drawing the rest from reference TRBV7-9 and TRBJ1-4, the complete variable domain is DTGVSQNPRHKITKRGQNVTFRCDPISEHNRLYWYRQTLGQGPEFLTYFQNEAQLEKSRLLSDRFSAERPKGSFSTLEIQRTEQGDSAMYLCASSSFEKLFFGSGTQLSVL.

This clone was seen a few times. The chain's CDR3 is CASSAGGAIDEQYF. For the CDR3, the DNA is TGTGCCAGCAGCGCTGGGGGGGCGATAGACGAGCAGTACTTC. The V gene is TRBV6-1, the J gene TRBJ2-5, with D possibly TRBD2 on 7 matching bases. The J call may not be correct, given that the DNA end is closer to TRBJ2-7. The CDR3 extends over 14 amino acids. Germline CDR1 and CDR2: MNHNS and SASEGT.